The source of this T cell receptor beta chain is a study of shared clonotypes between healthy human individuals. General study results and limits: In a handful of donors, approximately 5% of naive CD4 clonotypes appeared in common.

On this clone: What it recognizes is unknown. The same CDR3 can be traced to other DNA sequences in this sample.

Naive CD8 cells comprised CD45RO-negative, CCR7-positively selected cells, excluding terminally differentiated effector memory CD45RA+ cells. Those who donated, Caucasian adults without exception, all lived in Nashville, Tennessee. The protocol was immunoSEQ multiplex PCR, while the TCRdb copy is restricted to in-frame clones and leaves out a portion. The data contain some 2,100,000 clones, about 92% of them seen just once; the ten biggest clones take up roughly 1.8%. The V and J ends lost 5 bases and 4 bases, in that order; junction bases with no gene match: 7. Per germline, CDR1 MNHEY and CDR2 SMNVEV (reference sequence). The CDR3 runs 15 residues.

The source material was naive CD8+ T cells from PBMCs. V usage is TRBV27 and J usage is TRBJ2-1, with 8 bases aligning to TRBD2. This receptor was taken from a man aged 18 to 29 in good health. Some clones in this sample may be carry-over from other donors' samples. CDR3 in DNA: TGTGCCAGCAGTCCCACTAGCGGTATATACAATGAGCAGTTCTTC. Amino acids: CASSPTSGIYNEQFF.